The sequence of this T cell receptor beta chain was determined in a study of response to subunit inactivated influenza vaccine. TCRdb independently ran MiXCR on the RT-PCR reads; one entry per CDR3 protein. Among a few hundred thousand distinct CDR3 sequences listed, about 11% were seen once. Germline values: CDR1 MGHRA, CDR2 YSYEKL. CDR3 length equals 16 residues. Trimming stripped 1 base from V and 9 bases from J, with 19 bases between. This clonotype was counted a few times. These data were likewise used in another study, on T cells expressing NK-cell markers. That study adds: Production of TCR beta cDNA relied on 5'RACE template switching with UMIs. Seven of the eight sequenced donors were classified as HCMV-seropositive, and one was classified as seronegative.

The clonotype originates from a man aged 45-65 years who received an inactivated influenza vaccine. The sequences come from PBMCs from blood, collected on the day of vaccination. This chain connects TRBV4-1 to TRBJ2-1; D might be TRBD1 (5 bases). The CDR3 is CASSQVAGPVVLEQFF. CDR3 nucleotide sequence: TGCGCCAGCAGCCAAGTAGCAGGGCCAGTAGTTCTTGAGCAGTTCTTC.